This T cell receptor (beta chain) comes out of a study of shared clonotypes between healthy human individuals. Sequenced by immunoSEQ multiplex PCR; TCRdb stores in-frame clones only, minus some. The sample carries more than 2,000,000 clones, around nine tenths recorded once. Sequenced sample: naive CD4+ T cells sorted from blood. Noted subset: CD45RA+ positively selected. This TCR was sampled from a young man in good health.

DNA for the CDR3: TGCAGCGTTGAACAGGGGGATCGGCAGTACTTC. This encodes CSVEQGDRQYF. The gene calls are TRBV29-1 and TRBJ2-7, with 7 bases that match TRBD1. V dropped 2 bases and J dropped 9; count of bases not matched to a gene: 4. From germline, CDR1 is SQVTM and CDR2 ANQGSEA. The CDR3 extends over 11 amino acids.